The 15 T cell receptor beta chains given below trace back to one sample, sequenced in a study of human T cells and chemical hapten exposure. One entry per CDR3 protein results from TCRdb running MiXCR on the RACE reads. The sample consists of tens of thousands of distinct CDR3 sequences, around 15% of them appearing once. Stated time point: pre-sensitization, week 0. Treatment indicated: therapeutic diphenylcyclopropenone sensitization with weekly scalp DPC. The sample was whole blood, taken in connection with sensitization to the hapten diphenylcyclopropenone (DPC). The receptors here all came from a woman in her forties or fifties with alopecia areata. Some clones in this sample may be carry-over from other donors' samples.

In DNA form, the CDR3 reads TGCAGTGCTAGATTACGGGGGAATTTGAGGGAGACCCAGTACTTC. Translation gives CSARLRGNLRETQYF. The rearrangement uses TRBV20-1 and TRBJ2-5; the D gene is possibly TRBD2 (6 bases). V lost 2 bases and J 5 bases, leaving 18 bases between the germline ends. Germline V CDR1 and CDR2: DFQATT, SNEGSKA (reference sequence). The CDR3 loop spans 15 amino acids.

The CDR3 DNA follows: TGTGCCAGTGGCTCCGGGACGGTCTCCTACGAGCAGTACTTC. Amino acid sequence: CASGSGTVSYEQYF. The chain is built from TRBV19 and TRBJ2-7, with D perhaps matching TRBD1 or TRBD2 (5 bases each). The CDR3 loop spans 14 amino acids. The germline CDR1 and CDR2 sequences are LNHDA and SQIVND (reference sequence). Trimming stripped 8 bases from V and 0 bases from J, with 14 bases between.

This CDR3 reads CASSASFGGRETQYF. The CDR3 coding sequence is TGTGCCAGCAGTGCGTCGTTCGGCGGGAGAGAGACCCAGTACTTC. The chain joins TRBV12-3 or TRBV12-4 to TRBJ2-5; 7 bases fit TRBD2. J lost 4 bases, V lost 5 bases, and 10 bases had no gene match. The CDR3 length is 15 residues.

This clonotype came up a few times. This sequence joins TRBV2 and TRBJ1-1; D possibly corresponds to TRBD1 (6 bases). Germline CDR1 and CDR2: SNHLY and FYNNEI. V was trimmed by 8 bases and J by 8 bases, leaving 27 bases between them. CDR3 length: 16 residues. DNA for the CDR3: TGTGCCAGCGTATATACCCCGACAGGCCTTGGTGGGGAAGCTTTCTTT. This translates into CASVYTPTGLGGEAFF.

The J gene is TRBJ2-5, the V gene TRBV7-6, with D perhaps being TRBD1 or TRBD2 (6 bases each). The CDR3 contains 14 residues. The ends were cut back, 4 bases at V and 2 bases at J, with 11 bases in the middle. Germline assignment: CDR1 SGHVS and CDR2 FNYEAQ. The CDR3, as DNA: TGTGCCAGCAGCTCAACGGGGGCACAAGAGACCCAGTACTTC. Its protein is CASSSTGAQETQYF.

This clonotype was counted a few times. The chain uses TRBV20-1 and TRBJ2-1; the match to TRBD1 covers 9 bases. Germline values: CDR1 DFQATT, CDR2 SNEGSKA (reference sequence). This CDR3 has 14 residues. V gave up 6 bases and J gave up 4 bases; unmatched junction bases: 7. CDR3 amino acids: CSAEGQGGYNEQFF. The CDR3 bases are TGCAGTGCAGAGGGACAGGGCGGGTACAATGAGCAGTTCTTC.

The rearrangement links TRBV11-2 to TRBJ2-7; no definite D call. The V end was cut by 2 bases, the J end by 5 bases, with 19 bases between. From germline, CDR1 is SGHAT and CDR2 FQNNGV. The CDR3 spans 16 residues. The CDR3 nucleotides are TGTGCCAGCAGCTTACGACGGGCCTATAGTTCCCACGAGCAGTACTTC. It translates to CASSLRRAYSSHEQYF.

This clonotype was counted between two and nine times. The rearrangement uses TRBV29-1 and TRBJ2-3, with 10 positions matching TRBD2. The CDR3 extends over 13 amino acids. V gave up 2 bases and J gave up 5 bases; unmatched junction bases: 1. CDR1 is SQVTM and CDR2 is ANQGSEA in the germline V gene. CDR3 coding DNA: TGCAGCGTTGAAAGCGGGAGGGGAGATACGCAGTATTTT. Translation: CSVESGRGDTQYF.

The CDR3 DNA is TGTGCCAGCGCTCGTATAACCGGGACCCCGGACGAGCAGTACTTC. It translates to CASARITGTPDEQYF. The gene calls are TRBV28 and TRBJ2-7; tentatively, D is TRBD1 or TRBD2 (5 bases each). CDR1 and CDR2 from the germline V gene are MDHEN and SYDVKM. The CDR3 runs to 15 residues. Trimming cost V 8 bases and J 5 bases, with 22 bases left between them. Supplemented by reference TRBV28 and TRBJ2-7, the full variable domain reads DVKVTQSSRYLVKRTGEKVFLECVQDMDHENMFWYRQDPGLGLRLIYFSYDVKMKEKGDIPEGYSVSREKKERFSLILESASTNQTSMYLCASARITGTPDEQYFGPGTRLTVT.

This clonotype was observed a few times. This sequence joins TRBV20-1 and TRBJ2-7; 8 nucleotides match TRBD1. V lost 6 bases and J lost 2; bases outside the gene matches: 12. Germline assignment: CDR1 DFQATT and CDR2 SNEGSKA (reference sequence). The CDR3 spans 15 residues. The CDR3 nucleotides read TGCAGTGCCTCCCCCCCAAGACAGGGGACCTACGAGCAGTACTTC. It codes for CSASPPRQGTYEQYF.

V usage is TRBV18 and J usage is TRBJ2-2; D possibly corresponds to TRBD1 (6 bases). The CDR3 is 16 residues long. From germline, CDR1 is KGHSH and CDR2 LQKENI. V dropped 0 bases and J dropped 4 bases, with 12 bases sitting between them. The CDR3 coding sequence is TGTGCCAGCTCACCACCTTCTCAGGGGAGCACCGGGGAGCTGTTTTTT. It translates to CASSPPSQGSTGELFF.

The rearrangement joins TRBV5-1 to TRBJ2-1, with TRBD2 matching over 11 bases. V was clipped by 0 bases and J by 8 bases; unmatched bases: 1. CDR1 and CDR2 from the germline V gene are SGHRS and YFSETQ. The CDR3 runs to 14 residues. CDR3 protein: CASSLGLAGHEQFF. CDR3 in DNA: TGCGCCAGCAGCTTGGGACTAGCGGGACATGAGCAGTTCTTC.

The V gene is TRBV5-1, the J gene TRBJ2-2; D ambiguous. The CDR3 has 16 residues. V was cut by 0 bases and J by 0 bases, with 9 bases left in between. CDR1 and CDR2 from the germline V gene are SGHRS and YFSETQ. CDR3 nucleotide sequence: TGCGCCAGCAGCTTGGAAGGATTTTCGAACACCGGGGAGCTGTTTTTT. It yields the protein CASSLEGFSNTGELFF.

There are a few counts of this clonotype. J is TRBJ2-3 and V is TRBV10-3; no clear D gene. Trimming cost V 5 bases and J 6 bases, with 9 bases left between them. This CDR3 has 12 amino acids. The germline V gene has CDR1 ENHRY and CDR2 SYGVKD. The CDR3 region is CAISRARDTQYF. CDR3 nucleotide sequence: TGTGCCATCAGTCGGGCCCGCGATACGCAGTATTTT.

The V and J genes are TRBV4-3 and TRBJ2-7; TRBD1 matches at 7 bases. Germline CDR1 LGHNA, CDR2 YSLEER. This CDR3 spans 15 amino acids. The junction had 6 bases not matched to a gene; V was cut back by 1 base and J by 3 bases. This CDR3 reads CASSQVGQPLYEQYF. CDR3 DNA sequence: TGCGCCAGCAGCCAAGTGGGACAGCCCCTCTACGAGCAGTACTTC.